A single sample is the source of the 21 T cell receptor beta chains below, sequenced in a study of blood T cell repertoires in COVID-19. Some clones are missing from TCRdb's copy, which holds only in-frame ones; the method was immunoSEQ multiplex PCR. The repertoire consists of 200,000 to 300,000 clones, with over 80% occurring once and the leading ten covering about 1.6%. The specimen sequenced was peripheral blood. These receptors originate from a woman aged 40 to 55 who had recovered from COVID-19.

The chain uses TRBV10-3 and TRBJ2-7; 9 positions match TRBD1. CDR3 length: 13 amino acids. In germline, CDR1 is ENHRY, CDR2 SYGVKD. V lost 6 bases and J lost 5; bases outside the gene matches: 5. CDR3 nucleotides: TGTGCCATCAGGCCGGGACAGGGAAACGAGCAGTACTTC. Translated, it gives CAIRPGQGNEQYF.

CDR3 bases: TGTGCCAGCAGTCTTTGGAACACCGGGGAGCTGTTTTTT. Protein product: CASSLWNTGELFF. V usage is TRBV6-5 and J usage is TRBJ2-2; no reliable D call. Germline V gene data show CDR1 as MNHEY and CDR2 as SVGAGI. There are 13 residues in the CDR3. V lost 5 bases to trimming and J lost 1 base, with 5 bases between them.

This clone was found a few times. V gene TRBV5-1 combines with J gene TRBJ2-3, with TRBD2 identical over 7 bases. J was trimmed by 2 bases and V by 0 bases; bases with no gene match: 6. Per germline, CDR1 SGHRS and CDR2 YFSETQ. The CDR3 loop spans 16 amino acids. The CDR3, as DNA: TGCGCCAGCAGCTTGGAGCCTAGCGGTTCCACAGATACGCAGTATTTT. Its translation: CASSLEPSGSTDTQYF.

In this sample, this clone turned up once. The CDR3 DNA reads TGTGCCAGCAGCTTACAAGCGGGGTTTGCTTCTGGAAACACCATATATTTT. Its translation: CASSLQAGFASGNTIYF. The rearrangement uses TRBV9 and TRBJ1-3; D call uncertain. The CDR3 covers 17 residues. Germline V lookup: CDR1 SGDLS, CDR2 YYNGEE. The germline V and J ends were trimmed by 4 bases and 1 base, with 18 bases remaining between them.

This clone was seen a few times. V gene TRBV20-1 combines with J gene TRBJ1-2; the match to TRBD1 covers 7 bases. From germline, CDR1 is DFQATT and CDR2 SNEGSKA (reference sequence). The CDR3 spans 11 residues. With 4 bases clipped from V and 8 bases from J, the junction kept 4 bases outside the gene matches. The CDR3 is CSAKDRAGYTF. The DNA for the CDR3 is TGCAGTGCTAAAGACAGGGCAGGCTACACCTTC.

The V call is TRBV12-3 or TRBV12-4, the J call TRBJ2-7, with TRBD1 matching 8 bases. The CDR3 covers 13 residues. Trimming removed 6 bases from V and 5 bases from J; junction bases left unmatched: 6. The CDR3 nucleotides read TGTGCCAGCAGCCCAGGACAGGGCAACGAGCAGTACTTC. Translating gives CASSPGQGNEQYF.

The chain recombines TRBV6-5 with TRBJ2-7, with 7 bases that match TRBD1. The junction had 1 base not matched to a gene; V was cut back by 0 bases and J by 2 bases. The CDR3 has 14 residues. Germline V CDR1 and CDR2: MNHEY, SVGAGI. CDR3 amino acids: CASSYSRGPYEQYF. CDR3 DNA sequence: TGTGCCAGCAGTTACTCTAGGGGGCCCTACGAGCAGTACTTC.

The rearrangement uses TRBV10-3 and TRBJ2-7; 12 bases map to TRBD1. CDR3 size: 15 residues. The germline gives CDR1 ENHRY, CDR2 SYGVKD. V gave up 1 base and J gave up 9 bases; unmatched junction bases: 7. The CDR3 bases are TGTGCCATCAGTGAGTTAGGGACAGGGGGCATGGGGCAGTACTTC. Translation gives CAISELGTGGMGQYF.

The chain has TRBV5-1 and TRBJ2-2; D gene unclear. The CDR3 runs 16 residues. V lost 4 bases and J 5 bases, leaving 18 bases between the germline ends. Per germline, CDR1 SGHRS and CDR2 YFSETQ. The CDR3 region has the DNA TGCGCCAGCAGCGGTAGTCCCCCAGGAATTACCGGGGAGCTGTTTTTT. Translation: CASSGSPPGITGELFF.

The chain is built from TRBV5-1 and TRBJ2-1; D might be TRBD2 (5 bases). This CDR3 has 15 residues. V was shortened by 0 bases and J by 5 bases, with 12 bases between the two germline ends. Germline CDR1 SGHRS, CDR2 YFSETQ. CDR3 amino acids: CASSLVGVENNEQFF. The DNA for the CDR3 is TGCGCCAGCAGCTTGGTCGGGGTAGAGAACAATGAGCAGTTCTTC.

This clone is a singleton in its sample. The rearrangement uses TRBV6-1 and TRBJ1-5; D unresolved. V lost 4 bases, J lost 3 bases, and 19 bases lay in between. The CDR3 is 17 residues long. Germline CDR1 and CDR2: MNHNS and SASEGT. CDR3 bases: TGTGCCAGCAGTGCCTTTTTCTCCCCGAGGCTCAATCAGCCCCAGCATTTT. Translated: CASSAFFSPRLNQPQHF.

The chain combines TRBV27 with TRBJ2-5; D perhaps matches TRBD2 (5 bases). Germline V gene sequence: CDR1 MNHEY, CDR2 SMNVEV (reference sequence). V lost 3 bases and J 5 bases, leaving 16 bases between the germline ends. The CDR3 consists of 15 residues. The CDR3 loop reads CASSFSPASFETQYF. CDR3 sequence (DNA): TGTGCCAGCAGTTTTTCCCCCGCTAGCTTCGAGACCCAGTACTTC.

The V call is TRBV5-6, the J call TRBJ1-1; 7 bases fit TRBD1. Germline V CDR1 and CDR2: SGHDT, YYEEEE. This CDR3 contains 14 residues. V shed 4 bases and J 5 bases; nucleotides not matched to a gene: 8. CDR3 DNA sequence: TGTGCCAGCAGCGGGAACAGGGGATTAACTGAAGCTTTCTTT. It translates to CASSGNRGLTEAFF. The variable domain in full, completed from reference TRBV5-6 and TRBJ1-1, reads DAGVTQSPTHLIKTRGQQVTLRCSPKSGHDTVSWYQQALGQGPQFIFQYYEEEERQRGNFPDRFSGHQFPNYSSELNVNALLLGDSALYLCASSGNRGLTEAFFGQGTRLTVV.

The chain has TRBV7-2 and TRBJ2-5; D may be TRBD2 (6 bases). Trimming pared 5 bases from V and 5 bases from J, leaving 15 bases between. Germline assignment: CDR1 SGHTA and CDR2 FQGNSA. The CDR3 runs to 14 residues. The CDR3 nucleotides read TGTGCCAGCAGCACTCGACTCCGGGGGGAGACCCAGTACTTC. Amino acid sequence: CASSTRLRGETQYF.

This clone appeared a single time. This rearrangement joins TRBV19 to TRBJ1-5; 8 bases line up with TRBD1. J was trimmed by 3 bases and V by 6 bases; bases with no gene match: 7. CDR3 length: 15 amino acids. Per germline, CDR1 LNHDA and CDR2 SQIVND (reference sequence). The CDR3 here is CASRTGASYNQPQHF. The CDR3 DNA follows: TGTGCCAGTAGGACAGGGGCCTCCTACAATCAGCCCCAGCATTTT.

The chain has TRBV7-9 and TRBJ2-1; 9 bases are shared with TRBD1. Germline values: CDR1 SEHNR, CDR2 FQNEAQ (reference sequence). The CDR3 is made up of 15 amino acids. Trimming removed 5 bases from V and 2 bases from J; junction bases left unmatched: 4. CDR3 residues: CASSAGTGPYNEQFF. The CDR3 DNA is TGTGCCAGCAGCGCCGGGACAGGGCCCTACAATGAGCAGTTCTTC.

V is TRBV5-1 and J is TRBJ2-5, with D unclear. The CDR3 has 14 residues. The germline V gene encodes CDR1 SGHRS and CDR2 YFSETQ. Trimming shortened V by 4 bases and J by 2 bases, and 12 bases separated the two germline ends. The CDR3 protein is CASSATVFQETQYF. In DNA, the CDR3 is TGCGCCAGCAGCGCTACAGTCTTTCAAGAGACCCAGTACTTC.

The chain uses TRBV11-2 and TRBJ2-2, with D tentatively TRBD2 (6 bases). The CDR3 length is 14 residues. Germline V gene sequence: CDR1 SGHAT, CDR2 FQNNGV. V was trimmed by 5 bases and J by 1 base, leaving 8 bases between them. Here the CDR3 DNA reads TGTGCCAGCAGCGAGCGGGTGAACACCGGGGAGCTGTTTTTT. Protein: CASSERVNTGELFF. Based on the CDR3 plus reference TRBV11-2 and TRBJ2-2, the full variable domain is EAGVAQSPRYKIIEKRQSVAFWCNPISGHATLYWYQQILGQGPKLLIQFQNNGVVDDSQLPKDRFSAERLKGVDSTLKIQPAKLEDSAVYLCASSERVNTGELFFGEGSRLTVL.

J is TRBJ1-4 and V is TRBV19; 8 bases are shared with TRBD1. Germline CDR1 and CDR2: LNHDA and SQIVND (reference sequence). CDR3 length: 14 residues. V shed 7 bases, J shed 7 bases, and the junction held 8 bases outside the gene matches. CDR3 protein: CASTKPGGVEKLFF. The CDR3 DNA is TGTGCCAGTACCAAACCAGGGGGCGTTGAAAAACTGTTTTTT.

This chain connects TRBV5-1 to TRBJ1-3, with D possibly matching TRBD1 (5 bases). V lost 4 bases to trimming and J lost 0 bases, with 8 bases between them. Germline V gene data show CDR1 as SGHRS and CDR2 as YFSETQ. This CDR3 spans 14 amino acids. The CDR3 sequence is CASSPDISGNTIYF. The DNA for the CDR3 is TGCGCCAGCAGCCCGGACATCTCTGGAAACACCATATATTTT.

The chain recombines TRBV21-1 with TRBJ1-2; TRBD1, the D gene given by the table, was not confirmed from the DNA. TRBV21-1 is shown as a pseudogene. The CDR3 is made up of 15 amino acids. The CDR3 loop is CASSRDRGLSYGYTF. The CDR3 DNA sequence: TGTGCCAGCAGCAGGGACAGGGGGCTGAGCTATGGCTACACCTTC.